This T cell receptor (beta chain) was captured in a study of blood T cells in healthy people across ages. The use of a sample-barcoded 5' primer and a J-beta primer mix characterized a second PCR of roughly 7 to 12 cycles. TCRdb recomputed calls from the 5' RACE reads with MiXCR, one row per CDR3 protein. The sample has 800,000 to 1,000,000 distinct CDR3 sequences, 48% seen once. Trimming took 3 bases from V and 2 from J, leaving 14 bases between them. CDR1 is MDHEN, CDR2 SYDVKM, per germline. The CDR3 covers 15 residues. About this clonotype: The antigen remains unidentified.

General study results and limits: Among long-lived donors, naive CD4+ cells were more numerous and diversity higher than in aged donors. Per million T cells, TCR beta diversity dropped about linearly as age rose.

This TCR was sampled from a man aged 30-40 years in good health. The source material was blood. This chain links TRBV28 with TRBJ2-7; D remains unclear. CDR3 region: CASSLDPRAAYEQYF. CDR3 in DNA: TGTGCCAGCAGTTTGGACCCCAGAGCCGCCTACGAGCAGTACTTC. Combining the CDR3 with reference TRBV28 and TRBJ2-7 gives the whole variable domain DVKVTQSSRYLVKRTGEKVFLECVQDMDHENMFWYRQDPGLGLRLIYFSYDVKMKEKGDIPEGYSVSREKKERFSLILESASTNQTSMYLCASSLDPRAAYEQYFGPGTRLTVT.